The rows below give T cell receptor beta chains drawn from one sample of a study of control samples from healthy donors and cancer patients. Data came from immunoSEQ multiplex PCR; TCRdb stores just in-frame clones and leaves some out. The sample lists about 51,000 clones, about nine tenths occurring once. The sample taken for sequencing was PBMCs. All receptors come from a man aged 45 to 65 with head and neck cancer. Both conserved end residues are part of each CDR3. D genes are given only for firm matches. Clone size is stated in some rows and not others, as once, few, many or a class when expanded.

D gene	J gene	clone size	V gene	CDR3 DNA	CDR3 protein
TRBD2	TRBJ2-1	.	TRBV6-1	TGTGCCAGCAGTGAAGTAGCGGGAGAGGGGGGTGAGCAGTTCTTC	CASSEVAGEGGEQFF
.	TRBJ1-6	.	TRBV7-9	TGTGCCAGCAGCTTATCAGGGAACAATTCACCCCTCCACTTT	CASSLSGNNSPLHF
.	TRBJ1-4	.	TRBV21-1	TGTGCCAGCAGCATAATGACAAGGGAGCCCCAAAATGAAAAACTGTTTTTT	CASSIMTREPQNEKLFF
.	TRBJ1-1	.	TRBV11-2	TGTGCCAGCAGCCTAATAGGGGGAATGAACACTGAAGCTTTCTTT	CASSLIGGMNTEAFF
TRBD2	TRBJ2-5	.	TRBV11-2	TGTGCCAGCAGCTTCACTAGCGGGGGGGCCGAGACCCAGTACTTC	CASSFTSGGAETQYF
TRBD2	TRBJ2-5	.	TRBV15	TGTGCCACCAGCAGAGGGGGGGGAGGGCTATATCAAGAGACCCAGTACTTC	CATSRGGGGLYQETQYF
TRBD2	TRBJ2-2	.	TRBV30	TGTGCTCGACTAGCGGGAGAACCGCACACCGGGGAGCTGTTTTTT	CARLAGEPHTGELFF
TRBD1	TRBJ2-3	.	TRBV2	TGTGCCAGCAGTGTCAAGACAGGGTACACAGATACGCAGTATTTT	CASSVKTGYTDTQYF
.	TRBJ1-1	few	TRBV6-5	TGTGCCAGCACATACCGATCTGAAGCTTTCTTT	CASTYRSEAFF
.	TRBJ2-7	.	TRBV3-1/TRBV3-2	TGTGCCAGCAGCCAAGATGCCAGGGGCTACGAGCAGTACTTC	CASSQDARGYEQYF
TRBD1	TRBJ1-3	.	TRBV18	TGTGCCAGCTCACCCGGGACAGGGGGCCATCTTCTAAGCTCTGGAAACACCATATATTTT	CASSPGTGGHLLSSGNTIYF
TRBD2	TRBJ2-1	.	TRBV4-2	TGTGCCAGCAGCCAAGTTCTCACTAAGCGGGATCGTTTCGTTTGGTTCTTC	CASSQVLTKRDRFVWFF
.	TRBJ1-1	.	TRBV27	TGTGCCAGCAGACCACACTACAGGGATACTGAAGCTTTCTTT	CASRPHYRDTEAFF
TRBD1	TRBJ2-5	.	TRBV6-5	TGTGCCAGCAGTCGGACAGGGGTTCACCAAGAGACCCAGTACTTC	CASSRTGVHQETQYF
TRBD2	TRBJ2-5	.	TRBV2	TGTGCCAGCAGTGCCTCGGGCGGGGGGCAAGAGACCCAGTACTTC	CASSASGGGQETQYF
.	TRBJ2-5	.	TRBV12-3/TRBV12-4	TGTGCCAGCAGTTCTTCAGGGGCCGAGACCCAGTACTTC	CASSSSGAETQYF
.	TRBJ2-7	.	TRBV7-3	TGTGCCAGCAGCTTACTCGGGTTCGGCGAGCAGTACTTC	CASSLLGFGEQYF
.	TRBJ1-1	.	TRBV29-1	TGCAGCGCTCTAATTGGGGTAGGTGGCACTGAAGCTTTCTTT	CSALIGVGGTEAFF
TRBD1	TRBJ2-3	.	TRBV28	TGTGCCAGCAGGGACGACAGGGCGGATACGCAGTATTTT	CASRDDRADTQYF
.	TRBJ2-3	.	TRBV5-5	TGTGCCAGCAGCTTGGGACAGGAGGCTAGCACAGATACGCAGTATTTT	CASSLGQEASTDTQYF
TRBD1	TRBJ2-7	.	TRBV29-1	TGCAGCGCCCCCGGGGCAGGGGGCTACGAGCAGTACTTC	CSAPGAGGYEQYF
TRBD2	TRBJ2-2	.	TRBV12-5	TGTGCTAGTGGTTCCCGCCTAGCGGGGGGGCCGATGGACACCGGGGAGCTGTTTTTT	CASGSRLAGGPMDTGELFF
.	TRBJ2-5	.	TRBV12-3/TRBV12-4	TGTGCCAGCAGTGCGGGATTCCAAGAGACCCAGTACTTC	CASSAGFQETQYF
.	TRBJ1-2	.	TRBV3-1/TRBV3-2	TGTGCCAGCAGCCAAGAGGCAGTAACCCGGGGCTACACCTTC	CASSQEAVTRGYTF
.	TRBJ1-1	.	TRBV20-1	TGCAGTGCTAGAAGGACGGAAAAAGCTTTCTTT	CSARRTEKAFF
TRBD2	TRBJ2-1	.	TRBV27	TGTGCCAGCAGTAAGGGGACTAGCGGGATACGGAATGAGCAGTTCTTC	CASSKGTSGIRNEQFF
.	TRBJ1-2	.	TRBV27	TGTGCCAGCAGTTTTATGGGGGCGACTAACTATGGCTACACCTTC	CASSFMGATNYGYTF
.	TRBJ1-1	once	TRBV7-3	TGTGCCACCCCCGGGACGGTTAACACTGAAGCTTTCTTT	CATPGTVNTEAFF
TRBD1	TRBJ2-3	.	TRBV24-1	TGTGCCACCAGATCCGGGACAGGGGGCGCAGATACGCAGTATTTT	CATRSGTGGADTQYF
TRBD1	TRBJ1-3	once	TRBV6-6	TGTGCCAGCAGCGAAGGACAGGGGGCTGGAAACACCATATATTTT	CASSEGQGAGNTIYF
TRBD2	TRBJ2-7	.	TRBV6-5	TGTGCCAGCAGCCCGGGGGGGGCGACCTACGAGCAGTACTTC	CASSPGGATYEQYF
.	TRBJ1-1	.	TRBV20-1	TGCAGTGCTAGTGAGGCGAACACTGAAGCTTTCTTT	CSASEANTEAFF
.	TRBJ2-2	.	TRBV5-4	TGTGCCAGCAGGACCCAGAACACCGGGGAGCTGTTTTTT	CASRTQNTGELFF
.	TRBJ2-4	once	TRBV2	TGTGCCAGCAGTGAATCGGGAGCCAAAAACATTCAGTACTTC	CASSESGAKNIQYF
.	TRBJ2-3	.	TRBV30	TGTGCCTGGAGCCAAACCCCAGATACGCAGTATTTT	CAWSQTPDTQYF
TRBD1	TRBJ1-1	medium-sized	TRBV4-1	TGCGCCAGCAGCCAGTCAGGGGGCTTGACTGAAGCTTTCTTT	CASSQSGGLTEAFF
.	TRBJ2-1	.	TRBV7-2	TGTGCCAGCAGCCAGAGGGGTGGGGTAAGGGGGAATGAGCAGTTCTTC	CASSQRGGVRGNEQFF
TRBD2	TRBJ2-1	.	TRBV24-1	TGTGCCACCAGTGATACCCGGGCTAGCGGGGGTCCCCCGGGTGAGCAGTTCTTC	CATSDTRASGGPPGEQFF
.	TRBJ1-6	once	TRBV28	TGTGCCAGCAGTCCCACCGAGCCACCCGATGGGGTCTATAATTCACCCCTCCACTTT	CASSPTEPPDGVYNSPLHF
.	TRBJ2-3	.	TRBV4-1	TGCGCCAGCAGCCCCAGGATAAGCACAGATACGCAGTATTTT	CASSPRISTDTQYF
TRBD1	TRBJ1-1	.	TRBV29-1	TGCAGCGTTGCTCCGGGACAGGGAGCAGTAAGGGCTGAAGCTTTCTTT	CSVAPGQGAVRAEAFF
TRBD2	TRBJ2-2	.	TRBV11-2	TGTGCCAGCAGCTTAATCCCTAGCGGGGCCGGGGAGCTGTTTTTT	CASSLIPSGAGELFF
.	TRBJ1-6	.	TRBV15	TGTGCCACCAGCAGAGATTCCAATTCACCCCTCCACTTT	CATSRDSNSPLHF
.	TRBJ2-1	.	TRBV27	TGTGCCAGCAGCTCCCTTCTAGCCGGCAATGAGCAGTTCTTC	CASSSLLAGNEQFF
TRBD1	TRBJ2-3	.	TRBV5-6	TGTGCCAGCAGCCTGACAGGGTTGGGAGATACGCAGTATTTT	CASSLTGLGDTQYF
.	TRBJ2-3	few	TRBV19	TGTGCCAGTAGTATTGCAGGGAGGCAGTATTTT	CASSIAGRQYF
TRBD2	TRBJ2-7	once	TRBV28	TGTGCCAGCAGTTTGGGAGGGATTAGAAGCGAGCAGTACTTC	CASSLGGIRSEQYF
.	TRBJ2-5	once	TRBV19	TGTGCCAGCAGTCTTGGGACGGAAGAGACCCAGTACTTC	CASSLGTEETQYF
.	TRBJ1-6	.	TRBV4-2	TGTGCCAGCAGCCAAGGCCCGGATACGGCTTCACCCCTCCACTTT	CASSQGPDTASPLHF
.	TRBJ2-7	.	TRBV4-2	TGTGCCAGCAGCCAAGTCTCGTACGAGCAGTACTTC	CASSQVSYEQYF
.	TRBJ2-2	once	TRBV6-6	TGTGCCAGCAGTTACTCGGGGGGAACCGGGGAGCTGTTTTTT	CASSYSGGTGELFF
TRBD2	TRBJ2-2	once	TRBV4-2	TGTGCCAGCAGCCAGAGGTTCCTAGCGTTGGCGGGAGACACCGGGGAGCTGTTTTTT	CASSQRFLALAGDTGELFF
.	TRBJ1-2	.	TRBV28	TGTGCCAGCAGCCGACGGTACTCCTTCGGGACAAAACTAAACTATGGCTACACCTTC	CASSRRYSFGTKLNYGYTF
.	TRBJ2-1	.	TRBV12-1	TGTGCCAGCAGCTTGCGGACAGGGCTAGAATACAATGAGCAGTTCTTC	CASSLRTGLEYNEQFF
TRBD1	TRBJ1-2	.	TRBV3-1/TRBV3-2	TGTGCCAGCAGCCAAGGGACAGGGAGGGGATATGGCTACACCTTC	CASSQGTGRGYGYTF
.	TRBJ1-4	.	TRBV7-6	TGTGCCAGCAGCCCCTTCGGGGGGCAAAGGAATGAAAAACTGTTTTTT	CASSPFGGQRNEKLFF
.	TRBJ2-7	.	TRBV10-2	TGCGCCAGCAGCGGACTCGAAGTCTCCTACGAGCAGTACTTC	CASSGLEVSYEQYF
TRBD1	TRBJ2-5	.	TRBV12-5	TGTGCTAGTGGTTTGGTATTGGGTAGGGGGCTTGAGACCCAGTACTTC	CASGLVLGRGLETQYF
.	TRBJ2-2	once	TRBV27	TGTGCCAGCAGTCTGGGACCGGTGGGGGAGCTGTTTTTT	CASSLGPVGELFF